The text below deals with one T cell receptor beta chain. Its target is unknown. The sample comes from a study of a mutant IDH1 vaccine in newly diagnosed glioma. The overall study: Radiotherapy, temozolomide, or both had been given previously, and both were given to most. Regarding the study as a whole: Top peripheral T cell clonotype shifts appeared unrelated to pseudoprogression.

Time point here: baseline, week 1 (first vaccination visit). Treatment given: pre-vaccination baseline after standard-of-care therapy. Newly diagnosed WHO grade 3 or 4 IDH1-mutant, ATRX-lost astrocytomas were identified in the donors. The CDR3 has 17 residues. The V gene end was trimmed by 5 bases and the J gene end by 4 bases; junction bases not matched to a gene: 13. Germline CDR1 and CDR2: LNHDA and SQIVND (reference sequence). TCRdb's table, derived via immunoSEQ multiplex PCR, lists solely in-frame clones and lacks some. This sample has around 15,000 clones, with nearly 97% found just once. The V and J genes are TRBV19 and TRBJ1-2; 10 bases map to TRBD1. This specimen consisted of peripheral blood mononuclear cells (PBMCs), obtained from a glioma patient treated with radiotherapy, temozolomide or both. The TCR sequence derives from a young woman with glioma. Some clones in this sample may be carry-over from other donors' samples. The CDR3: CASSSPRDRGFLYGYTF. The DNA of the CDR3 is TGTGCCAGTAGTTCTCCCCGGGACAGGGGCTTCCTCTATGGCTACACCTTC.